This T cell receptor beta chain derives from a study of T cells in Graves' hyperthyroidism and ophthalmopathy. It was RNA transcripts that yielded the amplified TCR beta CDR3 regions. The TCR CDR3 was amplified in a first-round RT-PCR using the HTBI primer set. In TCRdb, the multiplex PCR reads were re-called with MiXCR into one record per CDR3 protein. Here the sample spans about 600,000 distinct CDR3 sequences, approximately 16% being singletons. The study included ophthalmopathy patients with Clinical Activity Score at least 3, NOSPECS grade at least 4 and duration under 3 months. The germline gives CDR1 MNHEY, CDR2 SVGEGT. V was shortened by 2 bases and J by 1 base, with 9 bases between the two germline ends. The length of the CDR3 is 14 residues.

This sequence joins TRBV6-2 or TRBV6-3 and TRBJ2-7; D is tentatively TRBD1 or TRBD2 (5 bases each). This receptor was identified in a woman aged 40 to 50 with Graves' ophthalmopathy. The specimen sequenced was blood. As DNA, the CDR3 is TGTGCCAGCAGTTACCAAGAGGGGTCCTACGAGCAGTACTTC. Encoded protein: CASSYQEGSYEQYF.